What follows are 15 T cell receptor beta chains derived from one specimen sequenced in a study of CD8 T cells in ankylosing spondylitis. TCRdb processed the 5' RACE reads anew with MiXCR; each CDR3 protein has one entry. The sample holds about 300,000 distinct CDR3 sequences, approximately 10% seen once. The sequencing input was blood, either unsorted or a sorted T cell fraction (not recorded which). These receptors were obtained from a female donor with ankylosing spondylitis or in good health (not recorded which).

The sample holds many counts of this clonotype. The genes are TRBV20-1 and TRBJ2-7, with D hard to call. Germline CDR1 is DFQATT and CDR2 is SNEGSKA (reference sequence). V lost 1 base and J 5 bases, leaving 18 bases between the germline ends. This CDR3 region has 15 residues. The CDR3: CSARVSARLPNEQYF. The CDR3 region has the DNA TGCAGTGCTAGAGTCTCCGCCAGACTGCCTAACGAGCAGTACTTC.

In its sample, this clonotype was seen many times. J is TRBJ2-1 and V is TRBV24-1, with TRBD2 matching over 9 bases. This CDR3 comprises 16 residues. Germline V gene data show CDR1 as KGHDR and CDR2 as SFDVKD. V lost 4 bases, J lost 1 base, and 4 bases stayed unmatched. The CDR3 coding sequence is TGTGCCACCAGTGACCCCACTAGCGGGTCCTACAATGAGCAGTTCTTC. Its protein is CATSDPTSGSYNEQFF.

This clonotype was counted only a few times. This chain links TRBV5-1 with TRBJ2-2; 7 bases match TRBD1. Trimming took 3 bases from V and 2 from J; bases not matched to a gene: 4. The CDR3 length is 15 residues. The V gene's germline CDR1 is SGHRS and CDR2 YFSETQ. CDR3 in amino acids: CASSSTGVNTGELFF. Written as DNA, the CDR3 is TGCGCCAGCAGCTCTACAGGGGTCAACACCGGGGAGCTGTTTTTT.

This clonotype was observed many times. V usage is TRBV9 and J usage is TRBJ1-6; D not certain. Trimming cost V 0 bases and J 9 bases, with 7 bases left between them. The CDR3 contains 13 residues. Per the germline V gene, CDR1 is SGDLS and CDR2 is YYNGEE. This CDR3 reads CASSVAESSPLHF. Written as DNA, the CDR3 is TGTGCCAGCAGCGTAGCTGAGAGTTCACCCCTCCACTTT.

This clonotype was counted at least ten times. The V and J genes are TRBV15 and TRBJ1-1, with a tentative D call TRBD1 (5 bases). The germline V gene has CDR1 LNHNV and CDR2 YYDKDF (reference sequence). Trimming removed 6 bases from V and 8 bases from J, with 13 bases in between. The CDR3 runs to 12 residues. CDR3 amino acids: CATSSRGREAFF. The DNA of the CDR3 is TGTGCCACCAGTTCCCGGGGCAGAGAAGCTTTCTTT.

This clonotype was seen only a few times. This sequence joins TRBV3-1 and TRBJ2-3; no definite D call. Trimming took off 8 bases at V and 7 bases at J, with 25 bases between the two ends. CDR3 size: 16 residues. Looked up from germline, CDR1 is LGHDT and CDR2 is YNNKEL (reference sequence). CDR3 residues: CASGEHALEPYNTQYF. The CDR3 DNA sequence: TGTGCCAGCGGCGAACATGCCCTAGAACCTTATAATACGCAGTATTTT.

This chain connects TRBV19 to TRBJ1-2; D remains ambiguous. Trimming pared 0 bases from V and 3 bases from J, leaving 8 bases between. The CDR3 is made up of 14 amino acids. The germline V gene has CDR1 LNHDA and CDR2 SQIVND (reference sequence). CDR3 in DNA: TGTGCCAGTAGTATAGATCGCTGGGACTATGGCTACACCTTC. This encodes CASSIDRWDYGYTF.

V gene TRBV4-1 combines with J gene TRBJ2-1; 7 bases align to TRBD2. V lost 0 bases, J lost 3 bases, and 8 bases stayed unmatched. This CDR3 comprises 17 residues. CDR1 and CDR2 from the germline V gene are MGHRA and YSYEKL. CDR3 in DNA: TGCGCCAGCAGCCAAGATAGGCTAGCGGCCAACTACAATGAGCAGTTCTTC. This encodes CASSQDRLAANYNEQFF.

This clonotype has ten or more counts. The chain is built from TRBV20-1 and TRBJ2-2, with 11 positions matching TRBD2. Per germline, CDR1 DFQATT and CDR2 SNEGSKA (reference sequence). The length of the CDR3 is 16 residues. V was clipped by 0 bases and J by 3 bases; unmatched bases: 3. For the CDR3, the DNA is TGCAGTGCTAGAGATTCACTAGCGGGAGACACCGGGGAGCTGTTTTTT. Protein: CSARDSLAGDTGELFF.

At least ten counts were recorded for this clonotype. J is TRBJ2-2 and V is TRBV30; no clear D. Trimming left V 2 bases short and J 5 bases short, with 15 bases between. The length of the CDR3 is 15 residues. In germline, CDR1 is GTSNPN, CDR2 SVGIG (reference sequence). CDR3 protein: CAWSPQLRTTGELFF. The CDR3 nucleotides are TGTGCCTGGAGTCCCCAGCTCCGAACAACCGGGGAGCTGTTTTTT.

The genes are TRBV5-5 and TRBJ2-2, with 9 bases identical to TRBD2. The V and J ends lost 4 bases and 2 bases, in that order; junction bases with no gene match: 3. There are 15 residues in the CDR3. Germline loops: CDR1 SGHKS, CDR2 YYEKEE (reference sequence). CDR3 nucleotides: TGTGCCAGCAGCCGGACTAGCGTAAACACCGGGGAGCTGTTTTTT. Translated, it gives CASSRTSVNTGELFF.

CDR3 in DNA: TGCGCCAGCAGCCCTAGCGGGTTATTGAACACCGGGGAGCTGTTTTTT. Protein product: CASSPSGLLNTGELFF. The chain carries TRBV4-1 and TRBJ2-2, with 8 bases aligning to TRBD2. Trimming took 4 bases from V and 1 from J; bases not matched to a gene: 5. The germline CDR1 and CDR2 sequences are MGHRA and YSYEKL. The CDR3 consists of 16 residues.

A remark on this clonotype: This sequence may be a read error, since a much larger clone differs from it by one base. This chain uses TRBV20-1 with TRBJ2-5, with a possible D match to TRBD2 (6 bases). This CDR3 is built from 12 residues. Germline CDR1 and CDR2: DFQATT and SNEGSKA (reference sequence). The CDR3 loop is CSASGREETQNF. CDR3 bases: TGCAGTGCTTCAGGGCGGGAAGAGACCCAGAACTTC.

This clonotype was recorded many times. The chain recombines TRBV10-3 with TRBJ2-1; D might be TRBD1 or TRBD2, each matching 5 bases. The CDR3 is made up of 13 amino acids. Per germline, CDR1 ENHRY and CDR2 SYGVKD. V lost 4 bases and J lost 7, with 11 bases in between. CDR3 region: CAISVGAGNEQFF. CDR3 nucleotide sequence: TGTGCCATCAGTGTAGGGGCGGGTAATGAGCAGTTCTTC.

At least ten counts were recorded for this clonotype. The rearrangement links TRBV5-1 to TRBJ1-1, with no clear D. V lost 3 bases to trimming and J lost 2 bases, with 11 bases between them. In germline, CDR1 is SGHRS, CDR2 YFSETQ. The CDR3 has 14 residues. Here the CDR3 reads CASSSSPGNTEAFF. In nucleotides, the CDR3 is TGCGCCAGCAGCTCGTCCCCAGGAAACACTGAAGCTTTCTTT.